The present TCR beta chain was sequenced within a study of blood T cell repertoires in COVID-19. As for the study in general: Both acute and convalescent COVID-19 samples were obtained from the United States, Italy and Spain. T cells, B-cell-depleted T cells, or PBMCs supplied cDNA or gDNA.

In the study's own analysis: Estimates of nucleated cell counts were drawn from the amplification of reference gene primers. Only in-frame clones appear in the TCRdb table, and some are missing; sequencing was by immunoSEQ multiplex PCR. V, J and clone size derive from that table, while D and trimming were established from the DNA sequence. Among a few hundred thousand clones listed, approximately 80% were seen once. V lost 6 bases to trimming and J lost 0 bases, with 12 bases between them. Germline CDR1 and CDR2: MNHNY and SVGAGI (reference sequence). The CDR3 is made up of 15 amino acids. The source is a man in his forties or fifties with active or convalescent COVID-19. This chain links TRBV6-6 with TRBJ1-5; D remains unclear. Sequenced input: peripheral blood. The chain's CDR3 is CASRSMGISNQPQHF. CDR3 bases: TGTGCCAGCAGATCCATGGGCATTAGCAATCAGCCCCAGCATTTT.